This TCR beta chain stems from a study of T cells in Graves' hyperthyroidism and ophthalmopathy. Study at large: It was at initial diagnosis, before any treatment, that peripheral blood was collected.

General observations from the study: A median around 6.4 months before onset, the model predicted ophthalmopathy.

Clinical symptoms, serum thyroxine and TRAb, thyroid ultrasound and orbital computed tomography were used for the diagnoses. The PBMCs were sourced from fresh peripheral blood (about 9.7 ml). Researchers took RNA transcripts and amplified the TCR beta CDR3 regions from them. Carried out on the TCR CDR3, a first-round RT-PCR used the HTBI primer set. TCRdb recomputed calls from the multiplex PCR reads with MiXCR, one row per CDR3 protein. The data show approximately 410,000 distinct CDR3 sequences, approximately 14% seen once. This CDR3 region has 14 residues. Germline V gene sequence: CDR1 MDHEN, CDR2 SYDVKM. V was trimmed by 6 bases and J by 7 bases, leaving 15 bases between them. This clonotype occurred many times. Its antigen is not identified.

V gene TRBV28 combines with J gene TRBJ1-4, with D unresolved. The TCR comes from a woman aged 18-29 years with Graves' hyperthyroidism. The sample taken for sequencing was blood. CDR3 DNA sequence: TGTGCCAGCAGAGGTGGGAGCGGGAGTGAAAAACTGTTTTTT. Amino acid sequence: CASRGGSGSEKLFF.